This T cell receptor beta chain is from a study of blood T cell repertoires in COVID-19. Study information: Samples of COVID-19 (acute and convalescent) were obtained from the United States, Italy and Spain. Sources were T cells, B-cell-depleted T cells, or PBMCs; the material itself was cDNA or gDNA.

V lost 3 bases to trimming and J lost 6 bases; unmatched junction nucleotides: 7. This CDR3 comprises 15 residues. CDR1 is MDHEN, CDR2 SYDVKM, per germline. The method was immunoSEQ multiplex PCR; TCRdb's version includes in-frame clones alone and lacks a portion of them. This sample has under 200,000 clones, with 85% to 90% found just once. The specimen was peripheral blood. The rearrangement uses TRBV28 and TRBJ1-5; 8 positions match TRBD1. This receptor was identified in a man between 18 and 35 years old with active or convalescent COVID-19. As DNA, the CDR3 is TGTGCCAGCAGTTTCAGGGGGCAGTGGGGTCAGCCCCAGCATTTT. It codes for CASSFRGQWGQPQHF.